One sample yielded the 29 T cell receptor beta chains listed below, sequenced in a study of blood T cell repertoires in COVID-19. Method: immunoSEQ multiplex PCR; TCRdb's copy keeps in-frame clones and lacks some. The table has approximately 53,000 clones, 83% seen once. Sequenced sample: peripheral blood. These TCRs come from a man aged 35 to 55 with acute or convalescent COVID-19.

With respect to this clone: A single base separates this from a much larger clone, so it may be a read error. As DNA, the CDR3 is TGTGCCAGCAGCCCCGGGACAGTCTATGGCTACACCTTC. This gives the protein CASSPGTVYGYTF. The gene calls are TRBV7-8 and TRBJ1-2; 7 nucleotides line up with TRBD1. Trimming cost V 5 bases and J 4 bases; bases outside gene matches: 4. Germline CDR1 and CDR2: SGHVS and FQNEAQ. The CDR3 consists of 13 residues.

This clone occurred a few times. The chain links TRBV7-2 to TRBJ2-4; the match to TRBD2 covers 7 bases. CDR1 and CDR2 (germline): SGHTA, FQGNSA. V was clipped by 1 base and J by 0 bases; unmatched bases: 9. The CDR3 totals 18 residues. Here the CDR3 DNA reads TGTGCCAGCAGCTTAGAGGGCGGGGGAGACCTAGCCAAAAACATTCAGTACTTC. Protein sequence: CASSLEGGGDLAKNIQYF.

The V and J genes are TRBV28 and TRBJ1-5; tentatively, D is TRBD1 (5 bases). Germline V CDR1 and CDR2: MDHEN, SYDVKM. V shed 6 bases and J shed 1 base, with 13 bases lying between them. The CDR3 is 15 residues long. CDR3 amino acids: CASSDQGRSNQPQHF. The DNA for the CDR3 is TGTGCCAGCAGCGATCAGGGTCGCAGCAATCAGCCCCAGCATTTT.

The chain is built from TRBV27 and TRBJ1-1, with TRBD1 matching 7 bases. The CDR3 is 13 amino acids. The germline CDR1 and CDR2 sequences are MNHEY and SMNVEV (reference sequence). With 8 bases clipped from V and 3 bases from J, the junction kept 6 bases outside the gene matches. In DNA, the CDR3 is TGTGCCAGCTCAATCGACAGGGACACTGAAGCTTTCTTT. This sequence encodes CASSIDRDTEAFF.

This chain connects TRBV3-1 (or the pseudogene TRBV3-2) to TRBJ1-1, with D unresolved. Germline loops: CDR1 LGHDT, CDR2 YNNKEL (reference sequence). The V gene lost 1 base and the J gene lost 5 bases, with 5 bases spanning the gap. This CDR3 spans 12 amino acids. CDR3 sequence reads: CASSQGRTEAFF. The DNA of the CDR3 is TGTGCCAGCAGCCAAGGTCGTACTGAAGCTTTCTTT.

The CDR3, as DNA: TGTGCCAGCAGCATCCGGGGGACTAGCACTTACAATGAGCAGTTCTTC. It yields the protein CASSIRGTSTYNEQFF. The chain recombines TRBV7-2 with TRBJ2-1, with 9 bases matching TRBD2. V lost 5 bases, J lost 4 bases, and 9 bases stayed unmatched. CDR1 and CDR2 from the germline V gene are SGHTA and FQGNSA. The CDR3 has 16 amino acids.

This rearrangement joins TRBV24-1 to TRBJ1-2; D is undetermined. In germline, CDR1 is KGHDR, CDR2 SFDVKD. This CDR3 is 14 amino acids long. Trimming removed 4 bases at V and 0 bases at J, with 8 bases between. CDR3 loop: CATSEAGANYGYTF. In DNA form, the CDR3 reads TGTGCCACCAGTGAGGCAGGTGCTAACTATGGCTACACCTTC.

The chain joins TRBV7-9 to TRBJ1-2; D gene ambiguous. Trimming took 3 bases from V and 8 from J, leaving 10 bases between them. CDR1 is SEHNR, CDR2 FQNEAQ, per germline (reference sequence). There are 12 residues in the CDR3. The CDR3 protein is CASSFDWQGYTF. The CDR3 DNA follows: TGTGCCAGCAGCTTTGACTGGCAAGGCTACACCTTC. Full variable domain (outside the CDR3, taken from reference TRBV7-9 and TRBJ1-2): DTGVSQNPRHKITKRGQNVTFRCDPISEHNRLYWYRQTLGQGPEFLTYFQNEAQLEKSRLLSDRFSAERPKGSFSTLEIQRTEQGDSAMYLCASSFDWQGYTFGSGTRLTVV.

The chain carries TRBV5-1 and TRBJ2-2; the match to TRBD1 covers 8 bases. Germline values: CDR1 SGHRS, CDR2 YFSETQ. The V and J ends lost 1 base and 3 bases, in that order; junction bases with no gene match: 5. The CDR3 is 16 residues long. This chain's CDR3 is CASSLMTGDDTGELFF. CDR3 sequence (DNA): TGCGCCAGCAGCTTGATGACAGGGGACGACACCGGGGAGCTGTTTTTT.

This clone appeared once. The chain carries TRBV5-4 and TRBJ1-2, with 9 positions matching TRBD1. With 5 bases clipped from V and 3 bases from J, the junction kept 2 bases outside the gene matches. CDR3 size: 13 residues. Germline CDR1 is SGHNT and CDR2 is YYREEE (reference sequence). In nucleotides, the CDR3 is TGTGCCAGCAGGTGGACAGGGGACTATGGCTACACCTTC. This translates into CASRWTGDYGYTF.

This clone occurred a few times. V and J are TRBV29-1 and TRBJ2-5; 7 bases are a match to TRBD1. Germline CDR1 SQVTM, CDR2 ANQGSEA. The CDR3 sequence is 13 residues long. The trim removed 2 bases at V and 4 bases at J, leaving 4 bases unmatched. The CDR3 bases are TGCAGCGTTGAATCCAACAGGGGAGAGACCCAGTACTTC. It translates to CSVESNRGETQYF.

This clone came up a few times. The chain couples TRBV6-5 to TRBJ2-1, with D maybe TRBD2 (7 bases). This CDR3 is built from 14 residues. V dropped 2 bases and J dropped 6 bases, with 11 bases sitting between them. Germline CDR1 reads MNHEY; CDR2 reads SVGAGI. The CDR3 nucleotides are TGTGCCAGCAGTTACGCGGGGGCATCCAATGAGCAGTTCTTC. Protein product: CASSYAGASNEQFF.

The J gene is TRBJ1-1, the V gene TRBV6-5, with D perhaps TRBD1 (6 bases). V lost 6 bases and J lost 5, with 13 bases in between. The germline CDR1 and CDR2 sequences are MNHEY and SVGAGI. This CDR3 has 13 amino acids. In DNA form, the CDR3 reads TGTGCCAGCAGCGTACAGGGAAGAACTGAAGCTTTCTTT. Its translation is CASSVQGRTEAFF.

This chain joins TRBV6-5 and TRBJ2-5, with 7 bases matching TRBD2. CDR1 MNHEY and CDR2 SVGAGI come from the germline V gene. The CDR3 runs to 13 residues. Trimming took 11 bases from V and 6 from J; bases not matched to a gene: 12. CDR3 sequence (DNA): TGTGCCGTTGGGGACTACTTCTCACAGACCCAGTACTTC. Translated: CAVGDYFSQTQYF.

The chain recombines TRBV5-4 with TRBJ2-5; 11 bases fit TRBD1. This CDR3 is 15 amino acids long. The ends lost 3 bases at V and 2 bases at J; junction bases unmatched: 3. Per germline, CDR1 SGHNT and CDR2 YYREEE (reference sequence). In DNA form, the CDR3 reads TGTGCCAGCAGCTCGGACAGGGGGCTTCAAGAGACCCAGTACTTC. Protein: CASSSDRGLQETQYF.

This clone was seen a single time. This rearrangement joins TRBV9 to TRBJ2-7; TRBD2 agrees at 10 bases. V trimming: 4 bases; J trimming: 6 bases; junction bases outside the gene matches: 10. The germline V gene has CDR1 SGDLS and CDR2 YYNGEE. The CDR3 sequence is 15 residues long. The CDR3 nucleotides are TGTGCCAGCAGCCTCGGGCTAGCGGGAGTTGGCGAGCAGTACTTC. Translation: CASSLGLAGVGEQYF. The full variable domain, its missing parts supplied by reference TRBV9 and TRBJ2-7, is DSGVTQTPKHLITATGQRVTLRCSPRSGDLSVYWYQQSLDQGLQFLIQYYNGEERAKGNILERFSAQQFPDLHSELNLSSLELGDSALYFCASSLGLAGVGEQYFGPGTRLTVT.

The J gene is TRBJ2-5, the V gene TRBV24-1, with 7 bases that match TRBD2. The V and J ends lost 7 bases and 5 bases, in that order; junction bases with no gene match: 12. CDR1 and CDR2 from the germline V gene are KGHDR and SFDVKD. CDR3 length: 15 residues. The CDR3 DNA reads as TGTGCCACCAGCGTCGGGGCGGGAGAAACTGAGACCCAGTACTTC. Protein sequence: CATSVGAGETETQYF.

This clone was picked up a small number of times. V is TRBV5-1 and J is TRBJ2-3; 12 nucleotides line up with TRBD2. V was pared by 5 bases and J by 1 base, with 5 bases of the junction left unmatched. Germline V gene data show CDR1 as SGHRS and CDR2 as YFSETQ. This CDR3 region has 16 residues. In DNA form, the CDR3 reads TGCGCCAGCAGGCTAGCGGGGGGGCCGGGCACAGATACGCAGTATTTT. Its protein product is CASRLAGGPGTDTQYF.

The V gene is TRBV5-1, the J gene TRBJ1-1; D gene ambiguous. The CDR3 spans 13 residues. Germline-derived CDR1 and CDR2 are SGHRS and YFSETQ. Deletions cut 2 bases from V and 3 bases from J, with 8 bases between. CDR3 protein: CASSFGGYTEAFF. CDR3 nucleotide sequence: TGCGCCAGCAGCTTTGGAGGGTACACTGAAGCTTTCTTT.

This clone was seen more than once but under ten times. The genes are TRBV5-1 and TRBJ2-6; 8 nucleotides agree with TRBD1. This CDR3 has 17 residues. The germline CDR1 and CDR2 sequences are SGHRS and YFSETQ. Trimming cost V 1 base and J 0 bases; bases outside gene matches: 3. The DNA for the CDR3 is TGCGCCAGCAGCTTGATGACAGGGGCCTCTGGGGCCAACGTCCTGACTTTC. Amino acids: CASSLMTGASGANVLTF.

This chain connects TRBV11-2 to TRBJ1-1; tentative D call: TRBD1 (6 bases). Germline V lookup: CDR1 SGHAT, CDR2 FQNNGV. The CDR3 has 13 amino acids. The V end was cut by 5 bases, the J end by 9 bases, with 16 bases between. The CDR3 sequence is CASSPNRDAKAFF. CDR3 nucleotide sequence: TGTGCCAGCAGCCCAAACAGGGATGCTAAAGCTTTCTTT.

The chain has TRBV24-1 and TRBJ2-1; a possible D gene is TRBD1 (5 bases). The ends were cut back, 1 base at V and 5 bases at J, with 11 bases in the middle. The CDR3 runs 15 residues. Germline V gene lookup returns CDR1 KGHDR and CDR2 SFDVKD. The CDR3 here is CATSDLGQGNNEQFF. The CDR3, as DNA: TGTGCCACCAGTGATTTAGGGCAGGGTAACAATGAGCAGTTCTTC.

This clone was picked up one time. The CDR3 is CASSYSGPHDGQGYTF. The CDR3 DNA is TGTGCCAGCAGTTACTCTGGGCCCCACGACGGACAGGGCTACACCTTC. V and J are TRBV6-5 and TRBJ1-2, with TRBD1 as a possible D gene (6 bases). The V gene's germline CDR1 is MNHEY and CDR2 SVGAGI. Trimming took off 0 bases at V and 8 bases at J, with 19 bases between the two ends. The CDR3 covers 16 residues.

The V call is TRBV11-2, the J call TRBJ1-4; 7 bases are a match to TRBD1. V lost 5 bases to trimming and J lost 8 bases; unmatched junction nucleotides: 11. The CDR3 is 15 amino acids. From germline, CDR1 is SGHAT and CDR2 FQNNGV. The CDR3 sequence: CASSPATGVSEKLFF. The CDR3 nucleotides are TGTGCCAGCAGCCCGGCCACAGGGGTTTCGGAAAAACTGTTTTTT.

V and J are TRBV15 and TRBJ2-1, with 7 bases matching TRBD2. The CDR3 runs 16 residues. Unmatched junction bases numbered 10, after V lost 0 bases and J lost 8 bases. CDR1 LNHNV and CDR2 YYDKDF come from the germline V gene (reference sequence). The CDR3 DNA reads as TGTGCCACCAGCAGAGATTTCTCGACTAGCCACCATGAGCAGTTCTTC. Translating it yields CATSRDFSTSHHEQFF.

The J gene is TRBJ2-2, the V gene TRBV10-3, with a possible D match to TRBD2 (5 bases). The CDR3 covers 15 residues. Trimming took off 8 bases at V and 2 bases at J, with 15 bases between the two ends. From germline, CDR1 is ENHRY and CDR2 SYGVKD. The CDR3 DNA follows: TGTGCCATCGCTGGAGGCCGACCAAACACCGGGGAGCTGTTTTTT. Amino acids: CAIAGGRPNTGELFF.

This clone was detected only a few times. The chain couples TRBV2 to TRBJ1-5, with D hard to call. In germline, CDR1 is SNHLY, CDR2 FYNNEI. V lost 4 bases to trimming and J lost 11 bases, with 15 bases between them. CDR3 length equals 13 residues. The CDR3 DNA is TGTGCCAGCAGTGGAGGGCCCGATAAGACCCAGCATTTT. It specifies CASSGGPDKTQHF.

The genes are TRBV18 and TRBJ1-3, with D tentatively TRBD1 (6 bases). From germline, CDR1 is KGHSH and CDR2 LQKENI. CDR3 length: 19 residues. V gave up 1 base and J gave up 0 bases, with 19 bases separating them. The CDR3 nucleotides read TGTGCCAGCTCACCACGATTGGAGTTAGGGGGAAGCTCTGGAAACACCATATATTTT. Encoded protein: CASSPRLELGGSSGNTIYF.

V and J are TRBV11-2 and TRBJ2-7, with D possibly matching TRBD2 (5 bases). CDR3 length: 11 residues. V was clipped by 5 bases and J by 9 bases, with 11 bases between them. Germline CDR1 reads SGHAT; CDR2 reads FQNNGV. CDR3 region: CASSTSAGQYF. CDR3 bases: TGTGCCAGCAGCACGTCGGCGGGGCAGTACTTC.